What follows is one T cell receptor (beta chain) and its context. Antigen unknown. This sample is drawn from a study of T cell responses to AZD1222 COVID-19 vaccine. TCRdb keeps only in-frame clones here, not all; method: immunoSEQ multiplex PCR. The sample shows around 150,000 clones, roughly 90% of them seen only once. Study-level results: Spike was spanned by vaccine-associated CD4 TCRs, which were dominant at 160-218 and 743-854. Seropositive AZD1222 recipients at baseline numbered only 5 or 6.

This CDR3 spans 12 amino acids. Between the trimmed V and J ends, which lost 1 base and 8 bases, there was a span of 8 bases. J is TRBJ1-1 and V is TRBV12-3 or TRBV12-4; D ambiguous. The sample consisted of peripheral blood, taken on day 0 of AZD1222 vaccination. The receptor was derived from an adult in good health. The DNA for the CDR3 is TGTGCCAGCAGTTTAGGGCGGAGGGAAGCTTTCTTT. It yields the protein CASSLGRREAFF.